This T cell receptor beta chain derives from a study of T cells expressing NK-cell markers. As for the study in general: Beta-chain profiling covered CD3+CD56+NKG2C+, CD3+CD56+NKG2C- and CD3+CD56-NKG2C+ sorted subsets. HCMV serostatus: seven of eight sequenced donors positive, one negative.

About this clonotype: The antigen is undetermined.

The CDR3 totals 15 residues. Germline values: CDR1 MNHEY, CDR2 SVGEGT. TCRdb reprocessed the 5' RACE reads, keeping one entry per CDR3 protein, no DNA. The sample has 200,000 to 300,000 distinct CDR3 sequences. Study-wide results and caveats: It remained uncertain whether the expanded NKG2C+ T cell clones were specific for HCMV antigens. In more than 5 donors, dominant CD3+CD56+NKG2C+ clonotypes ranked among the top 10 CD8+ clonotypes.

The sequencing sample was made of blood T cells: a sorted CD56 or NKG2C T cell subset, CD4+ or CD8+ T cells, or bulk PBMC T cells (not recorded which). This TCR came from a man between 18 and 35 years old in good health. This chain connects TRBV6-2 or TRBV6-3 to TRBJ2-2; without DNA, the TCRdb call of TRBD1 cannot be checked. The CDR3 region is CASSYWQGNTGELFF.